Sequencing of this T cell receptor (beta chain) was carried out in a study of T cell changes during pregnancy in multiple sclerosis (dated by TCRdb to about 2019). Broadly, across the study: The study examined how the T cell repertoire changed over the course of pregnancy in women with multiple sclerosis.

The method was the immunoSEQ multiplex PCR assay. In TCRdb, the immuneACCESS table is reduced to in-frame sequences with V and J assigned. These tables do not hold every clone; where another copy was compared, an unresolved V gene accounts for under half, and the others remain unexplained. Recorded for this sample are 55,000 to 65,000 clones; under 95% of them occurred a single time. The top ten constitute around 3.2% of the sample. This clone was seen only once. Its binding antigen is unknown. No base quality information exists; no much larger clone differs at one position. CDR1 and CDR2 are drawn from the germline V gene: SNHLY, FYNNEI. V is clipped by 11 bases and J by 0 bases, and the sequence between their germline boundaries is 12 bases long. Inclusive of the bounding cysteine and phenylalanine, the CDR3 is 13 residues long. Solely the CDR3 DNA is kept, with 39 bases framed from the first base.

This specimen consisted of CD8+ T cells from peripheral blood mononuclear cells, obtained in the third trimester of pregnancy. This receptor was obtained from a female donor with multiple sclerosis, enrolled in a pregnancy study. Recombination linked TRBV2 to TRBJ2-3, and TRBD2 may be the D gene, going by 6 matching bases. This receptor carries the CDR3 CAGTGTSTDTQYF. The DNA sequence follows: TGTGCCGGAACCGGGACTAGCACAGATACGCAGTATTTT.